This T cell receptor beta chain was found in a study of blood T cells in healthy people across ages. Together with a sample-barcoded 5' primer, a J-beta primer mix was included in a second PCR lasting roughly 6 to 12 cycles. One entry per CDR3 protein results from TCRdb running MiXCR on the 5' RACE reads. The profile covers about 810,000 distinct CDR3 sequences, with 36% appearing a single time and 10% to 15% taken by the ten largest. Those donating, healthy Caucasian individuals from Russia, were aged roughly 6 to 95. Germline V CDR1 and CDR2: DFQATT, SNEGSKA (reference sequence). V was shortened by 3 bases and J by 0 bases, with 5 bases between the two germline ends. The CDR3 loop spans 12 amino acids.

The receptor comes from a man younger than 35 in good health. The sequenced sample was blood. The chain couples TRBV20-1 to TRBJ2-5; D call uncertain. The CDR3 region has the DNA TGCAGTGCTAGTGAGAACCAAGAGACCCAGTACTTC. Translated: CSASENQETQYF.